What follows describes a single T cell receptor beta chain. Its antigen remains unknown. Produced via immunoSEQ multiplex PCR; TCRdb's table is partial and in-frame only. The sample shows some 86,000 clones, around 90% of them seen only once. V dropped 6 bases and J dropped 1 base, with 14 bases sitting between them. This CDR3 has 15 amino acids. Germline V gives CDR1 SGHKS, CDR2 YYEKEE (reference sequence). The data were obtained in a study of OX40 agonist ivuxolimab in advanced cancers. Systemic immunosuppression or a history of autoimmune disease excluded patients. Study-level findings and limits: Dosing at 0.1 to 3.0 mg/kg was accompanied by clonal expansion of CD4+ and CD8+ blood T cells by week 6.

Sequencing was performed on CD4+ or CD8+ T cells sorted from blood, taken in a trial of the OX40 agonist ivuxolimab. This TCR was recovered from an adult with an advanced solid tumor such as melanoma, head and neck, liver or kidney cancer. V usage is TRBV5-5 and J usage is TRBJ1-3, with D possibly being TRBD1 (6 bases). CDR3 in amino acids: CASTLDSFSGNTIYF. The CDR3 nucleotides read TGTGCCAGCACCCTGGACAGTTTTTCTGGAAACACCATATATTTT.